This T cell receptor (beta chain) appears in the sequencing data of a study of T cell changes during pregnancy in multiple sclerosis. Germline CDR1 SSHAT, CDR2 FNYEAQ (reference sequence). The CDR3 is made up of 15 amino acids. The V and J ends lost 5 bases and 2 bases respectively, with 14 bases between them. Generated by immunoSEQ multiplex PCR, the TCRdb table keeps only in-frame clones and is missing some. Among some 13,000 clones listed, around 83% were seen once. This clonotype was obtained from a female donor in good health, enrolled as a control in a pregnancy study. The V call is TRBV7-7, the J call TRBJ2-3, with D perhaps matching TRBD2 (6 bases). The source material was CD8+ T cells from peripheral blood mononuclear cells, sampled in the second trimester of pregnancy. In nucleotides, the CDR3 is TGTGCCAGCAGCGCCGATTGGGGGGACACAGATACGCAGTATTTT. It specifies CASSADWGDTDTQYF.